This TCR beta chain appears in the sequencing data of a study of blood T cell repertoires in COVID-19. V dropped 2 bases and J dropped 3 bases, with 8 bases sitting between them. The CDR3 runs 13 residues. Germline CDR1 SGDLS, CDR2 YYNGEE. Regarding this clone: Within the sample, other DNA sequences also encode this same CDR3.

The data were produced by immunoSEQ multiplex PCR, yet TCRdb's version contains in-frame clones alone and is incomplete. The sample shows 140,000 or so clones, approximately 88% of them seen only once. The V call is TRBV9, the J call TRBJ1-2; D ambiguous. The TCR was taken from a human donor in a cohort sampled during active COVID-19. Source material: peripheral blood. The CDR3 loop reads CASSVDGDYGYTF. CDR3 DNA sequence: TGTGCCAGCAGCGTGGACGGGGACTATGGCTACACCTTC.